The next 31 T cell receptor beta chains were all read from a single sample in a study of blood T cell repertoires in COVID-19. Produced via immunoSEQ multiplex PCR; TCRdb's table is partial and in-frame only. Seen here are tens of thousands of clones, 83% observed once, and the top ten hold 16%. The sequenced material came from peripheral blood. The receptors originated from a man aged 35-49 years with acute or convalescent COVID-19.

This clone occurred a few times. The rearrangement joins TRBV12-3 or TRBV12-4 to TRBJ1-3, with TRBD1 identical over 7 bases. The length of the CDR3 is 12 residues. V lost 5 bases, J lost 10 bases, and 5 bases stayed unmatched. The CDR3 coding sequence is TGTGCCAGCAGTGGGAACAGGGGAACCATATATTTT. It specifies CASSGNRGTIYF.

This sequence joins TRBV19 and TRBJ2-1, with 10 bases that match TRBD2. Per the germline V gene, CDR1 is LNHDA and CDR2 is SQIVND (reference sequence). V dropped 5 bases and J dropped 9; count of bases not matched to a gene: 13. This CDR3 has 16 residues. CDR3 in amino acids: CASSRVPVAGGPEQFF. In DNA, the CDR3 is TGTGCCAGTAGTCGGGTTCCAGTAGCGGGGGGCCCTGAGCAGTTCTTC. The full variable domain, rest sourced from reference TRBV19 and TRBJ2-1, is DGGITQSPKYLFRKEGQNVTLSCEQNLNHDAMYWYRQDPGQGLRLIYYSQIVNDFQKGDIAEGYSVSREKKESFPLTVTSAQKNPTAFYLCASSRVPVAGGPEQFFGPGTRLTVL.

This rearrangement joins TRBV5-6 to TRBJ1-6, with D possibly TRBD1 on 6 matching bases. The CDR3 spans 15 residues. Deletions cut 0 bases from V and 7 bases from J, with 11 bases between. The germline V gene has CDR1 SGHDT and CDR2 YYEEEE. CDR3 residues: CASSLVQGRNSPLHF. For the CDR3, the DNA is TGTGCCAGCAGCTTGGTGCAGGGGCGAAATTCACCCCTCCACTTT.

The rearrangement links TRBV3-1 (or the pseudogene TRBV3-2) to TRBJ2-7, with D perhaps matching TRBD1 (6 bases). Trimming cost V 0 bases and J 0 bases, with 9 bases left between them. The CDR3 loop spans 15 amino acids. CDR1 is LGHDT and CDR2 is YNNKEL in the germline V gene (reference sequence). The CDR3 spells CASSQDQGSSYEQYF. In DNA, the CDR3 is TGTGCCAGCAGCCAAGACCAGGGGAGCTCCTACGAGCAGTACTTC.

This sequence joins TRBV5-1 and TRBJ1-1; D is unresolved. There are 16 residues in the CDR3. Germline values: CDR1 SGHRS, CDR2 YFSETQ. The germline V and J ends were trimmed by 1 base and 0 bases, with 13 bases remaining between them. CDR3: CASSLLPGRMNTEAFF. Here the CDR3 DNA reads TGCGCCAGCAGCTTGCTACCCGGTCGCATGAACACTGAAGCTTTCTTT.

J is TRBJ1-1 and V is TRBV18; D perhaps matches TRBD1 (6 bases). V was shortened by 3 bases and J by 7 bases, with 9 bases between the two germline ends. The CDR3 is made up of 12 amino acids. The germline CDR1 and CDR2 sequences are KGHSH and LQKENI. The CDR3 DNA reads as TGTGCCAGCTCACCCAACAGGGATGAAGCTTTCTTT. Its protein product is CASSPNRDEAFF. Supplemented by reference TRBV18 and TRBJ1-1, the full variable domain reads NAGVMQNPRHLVRRRGQEARLRCSPMKGHSHVYWYRQLPEEGLKFMVYLQKENIIDESGMPKERFSAEFPKEGPSILRIQQVVRGDSAAYFCASSPNRDEAFFGQGTRLTVV.

The genes are TRBV14 and TRBJ2-7; weak D call: TRBD2 (6 bases). The CDR3 contains 15 residues. The V gene's germline CDR1 is SGHDN and CDR2 FVKESK. Trimming stripped 1 base from V and 4 bases from J, with 14 bases between. In DNA, the CDR3 is TGTGCCAGCAGCCAAGCATTGGGAGGCGGGTACGAGCAGTACTTC. Its protein product is CASSQALGGGYEQYF.

CDR3 sequence (DNA): TGTGCCAGCAGAAGCACAGGGCTTGACGGCTACACCTTC. Translation gives CASRSTGLDGYTF. This chain links TRBV28 with TRBJ1-2, with D possibly matching TRBD1 (6 bases). Germline-derived CDR1 and CDR2 are MDHEN and SYDVKM. The V and J ends lost 6 bases and 8 bases respectively, with 16 bases between them. The CDR3 has 13 residues.

For this clone: This specimen includes other DNA sequences encoding the same CDR3. The rearrangement links TRBV5-1 to TRBJ2-7, with 9 bases matching TRBD1. Germline lookup yields CDR1 SGHRS and CDR2 YFSETQ. V shed 3 bases, J shed 4 bases, and the junction held 2 bases outside the gene matches. The length of the CDR3 is 13 residues. The DNA of the CDR3 is TGCGCCAGCAGCTCGGGACAGGGATACGAGCAGTACTTC. It yields the protein CASSSGQGYEQYF.

The chain joins TRBV6-6 to TRBJ2-5; TRBD1 aligns across 7 bases. Germline assignment: CDR1 MNHNY and CDR2 SVGAGI (reference sequence). V lost 6 bases and J lost 5; bases outside the gene matches: 0. The CDR3 has 11 amino acids. The CDR3 DNA sequence: TGTGCCAGCAGGACAGGGGAGACCCAGTACTTC. It encodes CASRTGETQYF.

The chain links TRBV14 to TRBJ2-3; 13 bases fit TRBD2. Germline CDR1 is SGHDN and CDR2 is FVKESK. This CDR3 contains 21 residues. J was trimmed by 4 bases and V by 4 bases; bases with no gene match: 20. The CDR3 region has the DNA TGTGCCAGCAGCCCTAGGACTAGCGGGAGTAAGTCGTACATTAGCGCAGATACGCAGTATTTT. The encoded protein is CASSPRTSGSKSYISADTQYF.

This clone has more than one count but fewer than ten. The V and J genes are TRBV24-1 and TRBJ2-3; maybe TRBD1 (6 bases). The CDR3 has 16 residues. Germline CDR1 and CDR2: KGHDR and SFDVKD. V shed 4 bases and J shed 6 bases, with 19 bases lying between them. The CDR3 is CATSDLVTGRVDTQYF. CDR3 nucleotides: TGTGCCACCAGTGACCTGGTGACAGGAAGAGTGGATACGCAGTATTTT.

The chain has TRBV11-3 and TRBJ1-5, with D unresolved. The V end was cut by 3 bases, the J end by 2 bases, with 14 bases between. The germline CDR1 and CDR2 sequences are SGHNT and YENEEA. This CDR3 spans 16 amino acids. CDR3 sequence (DNA): TGTGCCAGCAGCTTGTATGGGCAGGCATGCAATCAGCCCCAGCATTTT. It translates to CASSLYGQACNQPQHF.

This chain uses TRBV19 with TRBJ1-6, with D possibly being TRBD1 (6 bases). V lost 1 base, J lost 3 bases, and 7 bases lay in between. The CDR3 loop spans 15 amino acids. Germline assignment: CDR1 LNHDA and CDR2 SQIVND (reference sequence). This CDR3 is CASSIGGGYNSPLHF. As DNA, the CDR3 is TGTGCCAGTAGTATAGGAGGGGGCTATAATTCACCCCTCCACTTT.

This chain connects TRBV21-1 to TRBJ1-6. TRBV21-1 counts as a pseudogene. The CDR3 runs 20 residues. Written as DNA, the CDR3 is TGTGCCAGCAGAGACAGCGCGGGGGCCCCGGAAGGCTCCTATAATTCACCCCTCCACTTT. Protein sequence: CASRDSAGAPEGSYNSPLHF.

The chain joins TRBV7-6 to TRBJ1-2; D not certain. CDR1 and CDR2 (germline): SGHVS, FNYEAQ. The CDR3 sequence is 15 residues long. The V gene lost 2 bases and the J gene lost 4 bases, with 14 bases spanning the gap. The chain's CDR3 is CASSLSSVLGYGYTF. CDR3 in DNA: TGTGCCAGCAGCTTAAGCTCGGTACTCGGCTATGGCTACACCTTC.

The chain carries TRBV6-5 and TRBJ1-2; 10 bases match TRBD1. V trimming: 6 bases; J trimming: 13 bases; junction bases outside the gene matches: 14. The CDR3 covers 14 residues. Germline CDR1 is MNHEY and CDR2 is SVGAGI. The CDR3 sequence is CASRANSDRGKFTF. The DNA for the CDR3 is TGTGCCAGCAGAGCTAATTCGGACAGGGGGAAATTCACCTTC.

The chain uses TRBV30 and TRBJ1-3; no definite D call. Germline V lookup: CDR1 GTSNPN, CDR2 SVGIG (reference sequence). V lost 5 bases and J lost 0, with 11 bases in between. This CDR3 spans 14 amino acids. The DNA for the CDR3 is TGTGCCTGGGGCCCGGGTCACTCTGGAAACACCATATATTTT. Its translation: CAWGPGHSGNTIYF.

The chain recombines TRBV5-4 with TRBJ2-3, with TRBD2 matching 8 bases. Germline CDR1 SGHNT, CDR2 YYREEE (reference sequence). This CDR3 is built from 14 residues. V lost 4 bases to trimming and J lost 1 base; unmatched junction nucleotides: 2. The CDR3 protein is CASSTTSGTDTQYF. The CDR3 region has the DNA TGTGCCAGCAGCACGACTAGCGGCACAGATACGCAGTATTTT.

The CDR3 nucleotides read TGCGCCAGCAGCTTGGACAGGTCGGGCACTGAAGCTTTCTTT. It yields the protein CASSLDRSGTEAFF. The chain is built from TRBV5-1 and TRBJ1-1; TRBD1 might be the D (5 bases). Per the germline V gene, CDR1 is SGHRS and CDR2 is YFSETQ. With 0 bases removed from V and 4 bases from J, the gap between germline ends came to 10 bases. The CDR3 has 14 amino acids.

This chain connects TRBV24-1 to TRBJ1-2; TRBD1 matches at 7 bases. The CDR3 totals 14 residues. Germline CDR1 and CDR2: KGHDR and SFDVKD. J lost 6 bases, V lost 3 bases, and 6 bases had no gene match. CDR3 nucleotides: TGTGCCACCAGTGATCACGGACAGGAAAATGGCTACACCTTC. Translating gives CATSDHGQENGYTF.

The chain recombines TRBV7-2 with TRBJ2-7, with 7 bases fitting TRBD2. This CDR3 spans 17 amino acids. CDR1 and CDR2 (germline): SGHTA, FQGNSA. The V segment lost 5 bases and the J segment 3 bases; nucleotides outside the gene matches: 16. CDR3 sequence (DNA): TGTGCCAGCAGCGGGGGAGTCGAAGCGGGAAAACTCTACGAGCAGTACTTC. Its protein product is CASSGGVEAGKLYEQYF.

This clone has a single count. The J gene is TRBJ2-3, the V gene TRBV18, with a tentative D call TRBD2 (5 bases). The CDR3 has 14 residues. Germline assignment: CDR1 KGHSH and CDR2 LQKENI. Trimming removed 5 bases at V and 4 bases at J, with 13 bases between. The DNA for the CDR3 is TGTGCCAGCTCATTTACCTCGGAGGCAGATACGCAGTATTTT. Translation: CASSFTSEADTQYF. Together with reference TRBV18 and TRBJ2-3, the CDR3 gives the full variable domain: NAGVMQNPRHLVRRRGQEARLRCSPMKGHSHVYWYRQLPEEGLKFMVYLQKENIIDESGMPKERFSAEFPKEGPSILRIQQVVRGDSAAYFCASSFTSEADTQYFGPGTRLTVL.

V gene TRBV7-6 combines with J gene TRBJ1-3, with TRBD1 identical over 11 bases. The CDR3 totals 17 residues. Germline V gene data show CDR1 as SGHVS and CDR2 as FNYEAQ. The V gene end was trimmed by 4 bases and the J gene end by 1 base; junction bases not matched to a gene: 6. DNA for the CDR3: TGTGCCAGCAGCTCGACCGGGACAGGGGGTTCTGGAAACACCATATATTTT. Protein sequence: CASSSTGTGGSGNTIYF.

The CDR3 is CASSLYESYEQYV. The CDR3 nucleotides read TGTGCCAGCAGCCTCTATGAGTCCTACGAGCAGTACGTC. The chain links TRBV7-2 to TRBJ2-7, with unresolved D. Trimming pared 5 bases from V and 1 base from J, leaving 9 bases between. Germline V gene sequence: CDR1 SGHTA, CDR2 FQGNSA. The CDR3 loop spans 13 amino acids.

The rearrangement links TRBV23-1 to TRBJ2-1; TRBD1 aligns across 8 bases. TRBV23-1 is an open reading frame whose function is uncertain. Germline trimming cut 0 bases from V and 6 bases from J; bases unmatched to any gene: 10. The CDR3 spans 17 residues. The CDR3 here is CASSQSRPRTGTNEQFF. CDR3 bases: TGCGCCAGCAGTCAATCGCGTCCTCGGACAGGGACCAATGAGCAGTTCTTC.

This chain links TRBV11-2 with TRBJ1-1; a possible D gene is TRBD1 (6 bases). The germline V gene has CDR1 SGHAT and CDR2 FQNNGV. The length of the CDR3 is 15 residues. Trimming stripped 6 bases from V and 5 bases from J, with 19 bases between. CDR3 protein: CASSRATTTGTEAFF. CDR3 coding DNA: TGTGCCAGCAGTCGAGCGACGACAACAGGGACTGAAGCTTTCTTT. Full variable domain (outside the CDR3, taken from reference TRBV11-2 and TRBJ1-1): EAGVAQSPRYKIIEKRQSVAFWCNPISGHATLYWYQQILGQGPKLLIQFQNNGVVDDSQLPKDRFSAERLKGVDSTLKIQPAKLEDSAVYLCASSRATTTGTEAFFGQGTRLTVV.

The CDR3 loop is CASRGGDTGYGYTF. The CDR3 DNA is TGTGCCAGCAGGGGGGGGGACACTGGCTATGGCTACACCTTC. J is TRBJ1-2 and V is TRBV2; tentatively, D is TRBD1 (6 bases). This CDR3 is 14 amino acids long. Germline V CDR1 and CDR2: SNHLY, FYNNEI. V lost 6 bases and J lost 4, with 15 bases in between. The entire variable domain, with the rest obtained from reference TRBV2 and TRBJ1-2, is as follows: EPEVTQTPSHQVTQMGQEVILRCVPISNHLYFYWYRQILGQKVEFLVSFYNNEISEKSEIFDDQFSVERPDGSNFTLKIRSTKLEDSAMYFCASRGGDTGYGYTFGSGTRLTVV.

This chain joins TRBV10-1 and TRBJ2-2; D might be TRBD1 (6 bases). V shed 9 bases and J shed 4 bases, with 9 bases lying between them. The CDR3 spans 12 residues. Germline loops: CDR1 WNHNN, CDR2 SYGVQD (reference sequence). The CDR3 DNA sequence: TGCGCCAGTGCCAGGGGCACCGGGGAGCTGTTTTTT. Translation gives CASARGTGELFF.

The rearrangement uses TRBV5-5 and TRBJ1-1; D perhaps matches TRBD1 (5 bases). The CDR3 runs to 15 residues. Germline V gene data show CDR1 as SGHKS and CDR2 as YYEKEE (reference sequence). V dropped 1 base and J dropped 4 bases, with 14 bases sitting between them. CDR3 in amino acids: CASSLSVGPGTEAFF. CDR3 DNA: TGTGCCAGCAGCTTGTCCGTGGGGCCAGGCACTGAAGCTTTCTTT.

The rearrangement links TRBV5-1 to TRBJ2-7, with 7 nucleotides matching TRBD2. Trimming removed 0 bases from V and 6 bases from J; junction bases left unmatched: 3. CDR3 length equals 13 residues. Germline CDR1 SGHRS, CDR2 YFSETQ. CDR3 DNA sequence: TGCGCCAGCAGCTTGGATCCGGGGGGCGAGCAGTACTTC. Residues: CASSLDPGGEQYF.